The T cell receptor beta chain described here comes from a study of siplizumab effects on memory and regulatory T cells. There are 12 residues in the CDR3. Trimming took 4 bases from V and 7 from J, leaving 11 bases between them. Germline assignment: CDR1 SGHRS and CDR2 YFSETQ. Sequencing used immunoSEQ multiplex PCR; TCRdb keeps in-frame clones, though not all of them. The sample shows about 98,000 clones, roughly nine tenths of them seen only once. This chain connects TRBV5-1 to TRBJ2-5; maybe TRBD1 (6 bases). Sequencing was performed on CD4+ T cells sorted from blood. This TCR derives from a human donor in good health. In DNA, the CDR3 is TGCGCCAGCAGCGGGGGCAGCGGGACCCAGTACTTC. Amino acids: CASSGGSGTQYF.